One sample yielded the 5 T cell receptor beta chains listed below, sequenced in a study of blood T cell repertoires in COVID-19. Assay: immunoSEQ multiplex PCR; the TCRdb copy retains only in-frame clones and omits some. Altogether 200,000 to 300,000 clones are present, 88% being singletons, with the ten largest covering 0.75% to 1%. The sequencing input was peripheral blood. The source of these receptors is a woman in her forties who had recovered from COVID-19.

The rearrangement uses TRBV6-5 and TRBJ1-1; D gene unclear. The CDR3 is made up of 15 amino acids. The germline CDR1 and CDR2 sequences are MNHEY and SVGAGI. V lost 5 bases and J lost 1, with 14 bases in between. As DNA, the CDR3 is TGTGCCAGCAGTCACCCCCGACAACCGAACACTGAAGCTTTCTTT. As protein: CASSHPRQPNTEAFF.

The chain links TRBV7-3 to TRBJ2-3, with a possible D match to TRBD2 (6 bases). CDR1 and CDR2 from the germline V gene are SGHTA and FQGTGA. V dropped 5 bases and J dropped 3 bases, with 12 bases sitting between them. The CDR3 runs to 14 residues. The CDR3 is CASSPVAETDTQYF. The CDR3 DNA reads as TGTGCCAGCAGCCCAGTAGCGGAGACAGATACGCAGTATTTT.

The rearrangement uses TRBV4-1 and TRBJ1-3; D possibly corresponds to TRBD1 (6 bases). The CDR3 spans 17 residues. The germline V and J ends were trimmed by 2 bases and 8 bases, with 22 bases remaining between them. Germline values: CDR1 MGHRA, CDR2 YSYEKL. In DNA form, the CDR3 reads TGCGCCAGCAGCCAACCCCGGGGGGGCTCCTGGGGGGACACCATATATTTT. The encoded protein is CASSQPRGGSWGDTIYF.

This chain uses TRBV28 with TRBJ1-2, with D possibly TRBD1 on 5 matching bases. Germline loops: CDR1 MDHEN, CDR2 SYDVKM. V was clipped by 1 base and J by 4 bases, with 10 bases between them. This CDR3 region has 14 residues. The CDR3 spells CASSLLGGVYGYTF. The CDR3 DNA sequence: TGTGCCAGCAGTTTATTGGGGGGTGTCTATGGCTACACCTTC.

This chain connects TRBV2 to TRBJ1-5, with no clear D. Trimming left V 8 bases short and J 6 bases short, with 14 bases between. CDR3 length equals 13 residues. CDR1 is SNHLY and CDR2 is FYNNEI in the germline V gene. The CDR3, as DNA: TGTGCCAGCTCCCCCCCGGGAGGTCAGCCCCAGCATTTT. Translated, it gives CASSPPGGQPQHF.